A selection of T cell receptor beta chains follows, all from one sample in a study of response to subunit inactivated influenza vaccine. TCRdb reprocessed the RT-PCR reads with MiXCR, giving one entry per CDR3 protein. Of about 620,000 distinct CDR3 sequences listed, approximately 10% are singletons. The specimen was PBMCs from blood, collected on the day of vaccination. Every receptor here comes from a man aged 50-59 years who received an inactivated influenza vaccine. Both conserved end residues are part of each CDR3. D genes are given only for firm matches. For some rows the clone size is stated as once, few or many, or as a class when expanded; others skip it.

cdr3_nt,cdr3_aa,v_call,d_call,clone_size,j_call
TGTGCCAGCAGTCCACGGGGGGGACAGTTGGGCGAGCAGTACTTC,CASSPRGGQLGEQYF,TRBV5-4,-,-,TRBJ2-7
TGTGCCAGCACCAGGGATCTCCAAGAGACCCAGTACTTC,CASTRDLQETQYF,TRBV6-1,-,once,TRBJ2-5
TGTGCCAGCAGTTTAGACCTAGCGGGTCTCCAAGAGACCCAGTACTTC,CASSLDLAGLQETQYF,TRBV12-3/TRBV12-4,TRBD2,-,TRBJ2-5
TGTGCCAGCAGCCAAGATGGTCGTAGGAGCACTGGAAACACCATATATTTT,CASSQDGRRSTGNTIYF,TRBV3-1,-,many,TRBJ1-3
TGTGCCAGCAGACCTCGACGGCTACATAAAAACAATGAGCAGTTCTTC,CASRPRRLHKNNEQFF,TRBV28,-,many,TRBJ2-1
TGTGCCTGGAGCCTCGGATGGGGGAATGAAAAACTGTTTTTT,CAWSLGWGNEKLFF,TRBV30,-,-,TRBJ1-4
TGCGCCAGCAGCTTGGGGACAGGGGGCGGCTACGAGCAGTACTTC,CASSLGTGGGYEQYF,TRBV5-1,TRBD1,many,TRBJ2-7
TGTGCCAGCAGCTTAGGCGGGAGTACTTACGAGCAGTACTTC,CASSLGGSTYEQYF,TRBV7-2,TRBD2,many,TRBJ2-7
TGCAGTGCTAGTCAGGACAGGGGAGGCACAGATACGCAGTATTTT,CSASQDRGGTDTQYF,TRBV20-1,TRBD1,-,TRBJ2-3
TGCAGTGCTAGCCCTTGGAGCGGGGGTCGAGAGACCCAGTACTTC,CSASPWSGGRETQYF,TRBV20-1,TRBD2,-,TRBJ2-5
TGTGCCAGCAGTTTATCCAGGGGGATCTATGGCTACACCTTC,CASSLSRGIYGYTF,TRBV27,TRBD1,-,TRBJ1-2
TGTGCCAGCAGTTCACAGGGGGCTAGCACAGATACGCAGTATTTT,CASSSQGASTDTQYF,TRBV27,TRBD1,many,TRBJ2-3
TGTGCCAGCACCCTTAGCGGGGGGGCTCACAATGAGCAGTTCTTC,CASTLSGGAHNEQFF,TRBV12-3/TRBV12-4,TRBD2,few,TRBJ2-1
TGTGCCAGCAGACTTTCTGAGACCCAGTACTTC,CASRLSETQYF,TRBV7-9,-,-,TRBJ2-5
TGTGCCACCAGTGATTCAGCGGGTCCGTGGTTCTTC,CATSDSAGPWFF,TRBV24-1,-,-,TRBJ2-1
TGTGCCAGCAGTGAGGGCGTGGACAGGGGACGGGAGCAGTACTTC,CASSEGVDRGREQYF,TRBV2,TRBD1,-,TRBJ2-7
TGCAGCGTCGGACAGGGGACCGGCACAGATACGCAGTATTTT,CSVGQGTGTDTQYF,TRBV29-1,TRBD1,many,TRBJ2-3
TGTGCCACCCGGGCGGGGTCCTCCTACAATGAGCAGTTCTTC,CATRAGSSYNEQFF,TRBV24-1,-,many,TRBJ2-1
TGTGCCAGCAGCCAAGGACTAGCCGGATATGGGCAGTTCTTC,CASSQGLAGYGQFF,TRBV3-1,TRBD2,-,TRBJ2-1
TGTGCCAGCAGCTTAGGGGGACTAGTGGATACGCAGTATTTT,CASSLGGLVDTQYF,TRBV7-6,TRBD2,many,TRBJ2-3
TGTGCCAGCAGCGTAGGGACAGGGCAGAATGAGCAGTTCTTC,CASSVGTGQNEQFF,TRBV5-6,TRBD1,-,TRBJ2-1
TGCAGTGCTAGAGATCGGCGGAAATACTACGAGCAGTACTTC,CSARDRRKYYEQYF,TRBV20-1,-,-,TRBJ2-7
TGTGCCAGCAGCTCACTAGCGGGAGCTCACACAGATACGCAGTATTTT,CASSSLAGAHTDTQYF,TRBV27,TRBD2,-,TRBJ2-3
TGTGCCAGCAGTTACTCGGGGGGGGGCTCAGAAAAACTGTTTTTT,CASSYSGGGSEKLFF,TRBV6-5,-,many,TRBJ1-4
TGTGCCAGCAGCGCCCGCATTAGCGTGAACACCGGGGAGCTGTTTTTT,CASSARISVNTGELFF,TRBV11-2,-,-,TRBJ2-2
TGTGCCAGCAGCCAAGATCGGGACTCGATCTACAATGAGCAGTTCTTC,CASSQDRDSIYNEQFF,TRBV4-2,-,few,TRBJ2-1
TGTGCCAGCAGCCAAGATGGCCTGACTAGCGGGTTCCTCTACAATGAGCAGTTCTTC,CASSQDGLTSGFLYNEQFF,TRBV4-2,TRBD2,-,TRBJ2-1
TGCAGTGCTCCAGAAGGGCGGGGAACGCCAGGGCCACCAGATACGCAGTATTTT,CSAPEGRGTPGPPDTQYF,TRBV20-1,-,-,TRBJ2-3
TGTGCCAGCAGCTTACAGGCCGGAACCACCGGGGAGCTGTTTTTT,CASSLQAGTTGELFF,TRBV7-8,-,-,TRBJ2-2